This TCR beta chain is from a study of blood T cell repertoires in COVID-19. For the study at large: Spain, Italy and the United States supplied samples that represented acute and convalescent COVID-19.

This CDR3 is built from 12 residues. The ends were cut back, 6 bases at V and 1 base at J, with 6 bases in the middle. The germline gives CDR1 ENHRY, CDR2 SYGVKD. Only in-frame clones appear in the TCRdb table, and some are missing; sequencing was by immunoSEQ multiplex PCR. Of more than 150,000 clones in the sample, 85% to 90% are singletons; the top ten hold 4%. Material: peripheral blood. The chain carries TRBV10-3 and TRBJ1-1; a weak D match, TRBD1 (5 bases). This TCR was sampled from a woman in her 70s with acute or convalescent COVID-19. CDR3 bases: TGTGCCATCAGGGGGGGGAACACTGAAGCTTTCTTT. Encoded protein: CAIRGGNTEAFF.